A single sample is the source of the 28 T cell receptor beta chains below, sequenced in a study of OX40 agonist ivuxolimab in advanced cancers. The protocol was immunoSEQ multiplex PCR, while the TCRdb copy is restricted to in-frame clones and leaves out a portion. The sample has about 67,000 clones, roughly nine tenths seen once. The sample in question was CD4+ or CD8+ T cells sorted from blood, obtained in a trial of the OX40 agonist ivuxolimab. The receptors come from an adult with an advanced solid tumor such as melanoma, head and neck, liver or kidney cancer.

This clone was found a few times. Here the CDR3 reads CASSVSSGANVLTF. CDR3 nucleotides: TGTGCCAGCAGTGTGAGCTCTGGGGCCAACGTCCTGACTTTC. This rearrangement joins TRBV27 to TRBJ2-6, with no clear D. Germline CDR1 MNHEY, CDR2 SMNVEV (reference sequence). V was pared by 5 bases and J by 0 bases, with 5 bases between. The CDR3 runs to 14 residues.

This chain uses TRBV5-1 with TRBJ2-1; 11 bases are shared with TRBD2. CDR1 and CDR2 from the germline V gene are SGHRS and YFSETQ. The CDR3 consists of 15 residues. V lost 1 base to trimming and J lost 4 bases; unmatched junction nucleotides: 1. CDR3 sequence reads: CASSLSSGRYNEQFF. The CDR3 DNA follows: TGCGCCAGCAGCTTGTCTAGCGGGAGGTACAATGAGCAGTTCTTC.

As concerns this clone: This sample also contains other DNA sequences that code for the same CDR3. This chain connects TRBV5-4 to TRBJ1-1, with TRBD1 as a possible D gene (6 bases). V gave up 5 bases and J gave up 1 base, with 9 bases separating them. Germline V gene data show CDR1 as SGHNT and CDR2 as YYREEE (reference sequence). The CDR3 totals 13 residues. DNA of the CDR3: TGTGCCAGCAGTTTACAGGGGAACACTGAAGCTTTCTTT. It translates to CASSLQGNTEAFF.

The chain carries TRBV5-1 and TRBJ1-1; 7 bases map to TRBD1. V dropped 0 bases and J dropped 7; count of bases not matched to a gene: 6. The CDR3 sequence is 14 residues long. Germline loops: CDR1 SGHRS, CDR2 YFSETQ. CDR3: CASSLESSGGEAFF. As DNA, the CDR3 is TGCGCCAGCAGCTTGGAGTCCTCAGGGGGTGAAGCTTTCTTT.

This rearrangement joins TRBV5-1 to TRBJ1-2; TRBD1 is a possible D gene (6 bases). Germline CDR1 is SGHRS and CDR2 is YFSETQ. This CDR3 spans 14 amino acids. The ends were cut back, 0 bases at V and 8 bases at J, with 14 bases in the middle. This CDR3 is CASSLGTGMRGYTF. The CDR3 region has the DNA TGCGCCAGCAGCTTGGGCACAGGGATGCGGGGCTACACCTTC.

This chain uses TRBV28 with TRBJ2-7, with D unclear. CDR1 and CDR2 (germline): MDHEN, SYDVKM. The CDR3 sequence is 12 residues long. The V gene lost 6 bases and the J gene lost 4 bases, with 10 bases spanning the gap. In DNA form, the CDR3 reads TGTGCCAGCAGCAGCCTTGTTTACGAGCAGTACTTC. Translation: CASSSLVYEQYF.

V is TRBV25-1 and J is TRBJ2-1; possibly TRBD1 for D (5 bases). Trimming took off 5 bases at V and 7 bases at J, with 15 bases between the two ends. The CDR3 has 14 amino acids. Germline CDR1 and CDR2: MGHDK and SYGVNS. In nucleotides, the CDR3 is TGTGCCAGCAGTATCAGGGAAGGAGATAATGAGCAGTTCTTC. It encodes CASSIREGDNEQFF.

The chain recombines TRBV6-1 with TRBJ1-3; D remains ambiguous. This CDR3 comprises 15 residues. Germline CDR1 reads MNHNS; CDR2 reads SASEGT. V was pared by 6 bases and J by 0 bases, with 12 bases between. The CDR3 region has the DNA TGTGCCAGCAGAGTGGACGGTAACTCTGGAAACACCATATATTTT. It is translated as CASRVDGNSGNTIYF.

This chain connects TRBV5-1 to TRBJ2-5; no firm D call. This CDR3 region has 13 residues. V lost 1 base, J lost 3 bases, and 7 bases lay in between. Germline V gives CDR1 SGHRS, CDR2 YFSETQ. CDR3 region: CASSLLAEETQYF. CDR3 nucleotide sequence: TGCGCCAGCAGCTTGTTGGCAGAAGAGACCCAGTACTTC.

The chain recombines TRBV19 with TRBJ2-2; TRBD2 aligns across 9 bases. The germline gives CDR1 LNHDA, CDR2 SQIVND (reference sequence). CDR3 length equals 17 residues. The V gene end was trimmed by 5 bases and the J gene end by 1 base; junction bases not matched to a gene: 8. The DNA of the CDR3 is TGTGCCAGTAGTGGAGTAGCGGGAGTGGGGAACACCGGGGAGCTGTTTTTT. Translating it yields CASSGVAGVGNTGELFF.

V and J are TRBV7-7 and TRBJ2-5; D is perhaps TRBD2 (7 bases). The CDR3 length is 15 residues. Per germline, CDR1 SSHAT and CDR2 FNYEAQ (reference sequence). Trimming left V 5 bases short and J 5 bases short, with 18 bases between. In DNA form, the CDR3 reads TGTGCCAGCAGCCTAGGGGGGGTGGCCCAGGAGACCCAGTACTTC. Its protein product is CASSLGGVAQETQYF. The full variable domain, completed using reference TRBV7-7 and TRBJ2-5, is GAGVSQSPRYKVTKRGQDVTLRCDPISSHATLYWYQQALGQGPEFLTYFNYEAQPDKSGLPSDRFSAERPEGSISTLTIQRTEQRDSAMYRCASSLGGVAQETQYFGPGTRLLVL.

The V and J genes are TRBV10-3 and TRBJ2-5; TRBD2 aligns across 13 bases. J gave up 5 bases and V 6 bases, and 3 bases lay outside the gene matches. The CDR3 consists of 14 residues. Germline V gene sequence: CDR1 ENHRY, CDR2 SYGVKD. For the CDR3, the DNA is TGTGCCATCAGCGGGACTAGCGGGGTTGAGACCCAGTACTTC. Encoded protein: CAISGTSGVETQYF.

The V and J genes are TRBV7-2 and TRBJ1-1; D uncertain. This CDR3 has 14 residues. Deletions cut 3 bases from V and 7 bases from J, with 15 bases between. Germline assignment: CDR1 SGHTA and CDR2 FQGNSA. CDR3 loop: CASSFSIDRVEAFF. CDR3 sequence (DNA): TGTGCCAGCAGCTTCTCAATTGACCGGGTTGAAGCTTTCTTT. Full variable domain (outside the CDR3, taken from reference TRBV7-2 and TRBJ1-1): GAGVSQSPSNKVTEKGKDVELRCDPISGHTALYWYRQSLGQGLEFLIYFQGNSAPDKSGLPSDRFSAERTGGSVSTLTIQRTQQEDSAVYLCASSFSIDRVEAFFGQGTRLTVV.

This chain connects TRBV5-6 to TRBJ1-3, with D tentatively TRBD1 (6 bases). Trimming stripped 0 bases from V and 2 bases from J, with 12 bases between. Germline CDR1 reads SGHDT; CDR2 reads YYEEEE. The CDR3 runs to 16 residues. DNA for the CDR3: TGTGCCAGCAGCTTGGTTGGGCGGGGGCCTGGAAACACCATATATTTT. Its translation is CASSLVGRGPGNTIYF.

CDR3 sequence (DNA): TGTGCCAGTAGAATCGAGGGGGGCTACACCTTC. This translates into CASRIEGGYTF. The chain recombines TRBV19 with TRBJ1-2; tentative D call: TRBD1 (5 bases). The V gene lost 6 bases and the J gene lost 8 bases, with 10 bases spanning the gap. The CDR3 runs 11 residues. Germline loops: CDR1 LNHDA, CDR2 SQIVND (reference sequence).

The chain carries TRBV28 and TRBJ2-7; 9 nucleotides match TRBD1. Germline V gene data show CDR1 as MDHEN and CDR2 as SYDVKM. CDR3 size: 17 residues. Trimming removed 6 bases from V and 0 bases from J; junction bases left unmatched: 12. The CDR3: CASSQPGQGPDSYEQYF. The CDR3 DNA sequence: TGTGCCAGCAGCCAACCGGGACAGGGACCCGACTCCTACGAGCAGTACTTC.

The V and J genes are TRBV5-6 and TRBJ1-3; D unresolved. Between the trimmed V and J ends, which lost 1 base and 3 bases, there was a span of 14 bases. This CDR3 contains 16 residues. Germline CDR1 SGHDT, CDR2 YYEEEE. The CDR3 DNA reads as TGTGCCAGCAGCTTGTTGGTTACCGGTTTTGGAAACACCATATATTTT. Residues: CASSLLVTGFGNTIYF.

The chain couples TRBV27 to TRBJ2-3, with 7 bases matching TRBD2. The junction had 12 bases not matched to a gene; V was cut back by 6 bases and J by 6 bases. The CDR3 has 15 amino acids. The germline V gene encodes CDR1 MNHEY and CDR2 SMNVEV (reference sequence). The CDR3 region is CASRGLGGRTDTQYF. The DNA of the CDR3 is TGTGCCAGCAGGGGCCTGGGAGGGAGGACCGATACGCAGTATTTT.

DNA for the CDR3: TGTGCCAGCAGCTTATCACAGCGTAATGAAAAACTGTTTTTT. As protein: CASSLSQRNEKLFF. V usage is TRBV7-9 and J usage is TRBJ1-4; D ambiguous. The CDR3 loop spans 14 amino acids. V gave up 2 bases and J gave up 4 bases, with 8 bases separating them. Germline CDR1 SEHNR, CDR2 FQNEAQ (reference sequence). The complete variable domain, with remaining parts taken from reference TRBV7-9 and TRBJ1-4, reads DTGVSQNPRHKITKRGQNVTFRCDPISEHNRLYWYRQTLGQGPEFLTYFQNEAQLEKSRLLSDRFSAERPKGSFSTLEIQRTEQGDSAMYLCASSLSQRNEKLFFGSGTQLSVL.

This clone turned up a few times. V is TRBV4-1 and J is TRBJ2-7; TRBD2 matches at 10 bases. Germline V gene lookup returns CDR1 MGHRA and CDR2 YSYEKL. V trimming: 0 bases; J trimming: 5 bases; junction bases outside the gene matches: 7. The CDR3 runs 16 residues. CDR3 sequence: CASSQDRASGSHEQYF. The CDR3 coding sequence is TGCGCCAGCAGCCAAGATAGGGCTAGCGGGAGCCACGAGCAGTACTTC.

The chain has TRBV11-2 and TRBJ1-3; 8 nucleotides line up with TRBD1. This CDR3 is 14 amino acids long. The trim removed 6 bases at V and 4 bases at J, leaving 5 bases unmatched. The germline CDR1 and CDR2 sequences are SGHAT and FQNNGV. The CDR3 DNA is TGTGCCAGCAGGACAGGGGTGTACGGAAACACCATATATTTT. Translating it yields CASRTGVYGNTIYF.

This chain joins TRBV6-1 and TRBJ2-4; 7 bases are a match to TRBD1. Trimming cost V 4 bases and J 6 bases; bases outside gene matches: 9. CDR3 size: 15 residues. Germline values: CDR1 MNHNS, CDR2 SASEGT. The CDR3 reads CASSVVFGQANIQYF. The CDR3 nucleotides are TGTGCCAGCAGTGTTGTTTTTGGACAGGCAAACATTCAGTACTTC.

The chain recombines TRBV10-3 with TRBJ1-2; D not certain. The CDR3 is 15 residues long. Germline V gene lookup returns CDR1 ENHRY and CDR2 SYGVKD. Deletions cut 0 bases from V and 4 bases from J, with 12 bases between. CDR3: CAISESGRSGYGYTF. CDR3 nucleotides: TGTGCCATCAGTGAGTCTGGCAGGTCTGGCTATGGCTACACCTTC.

The chain recombines TRBV19 with TRBJ1-1, with a tentative D call TRBD1 (5 bases). V was pared by 2 bases and J by 11 bases, with 18 bases between. This CDR3 is 14 amino acids long. Germline loops: CDR1 LNHDA, CDR2 SQIVND (reference sequence). The CDR3 here is CASSIKWDRPAAFF. CDR3 coding DNA: TGTGCCAGTAGTATAAAATGGGACCGCCCTGCGGCTTTCTTT.

V usage is TRBV7-3 and J usage is TRBJ2-3; TRBD2 aligns across 8 bases. The CDR3 is 16 residues long. V lost 1 base, J lost 2 bases, and 5 bases stayed unmatched. Germline V gives CDR1 SGHTA, CDR2 FQGTGA. DNA of the CDR3: TGTGCCAGCAGCTTAAGCGGGGGGTCGGTCACAGATACGCAGTATTTT. This sequence encodes CASSLSGGSVTDTQYF.

This sequence joins TRBV28 and TRBJ2-1, with D possibly being TRBD1 (5 bases). This CDR3 region has 13 residues. Trimming cost V 1 base and J 10 bases, with 11 bases left between them. Germline V lookup: CDR1 MDHEN, CDR2 SYDVKM. CDR3 sequence reads: CASSLYTGREQFF. CDR3 DNA: TGTGCCAGCAGTTTATACACAGGACGGGAGCAGTTCTTC.

The V and J genes are TRBV18 and TRBJ2-3, with 8 bases identical to TRBD2. Trimming cost V 4 bases and J 6 bases; bases outside gene matches: 6. This CDR3 contains 14 residues. Germline V gene data show CDR1 as KGHSH and CDR2 as LQKENI. The CDR3 is CASSQGTRGDTQYF. The CDR3 coding sequence is TGTGCCAGCTCACAAGGGACTAGAGGGGATACGCAGTATTTT. The full variable domain, with the rest looked up from reference TRBV18 and TRBJ2-3, is NAGVMQNPRHLVRRRGQEARLRCSPMKGHSHVYWYRQLPEEGLKFMVYLQKENIIDESGMPKERFSAEFPKEGPSILRIQQVVRGDSAAYFCASSQGTRGDTQYFGPGTRLTVL.

The chain joins TRBV30 to TRBJ2-1; D may be TRBD2 (5 bases). This CDR3 contains 13 residues. Between the trimmed V and J ends, which lost 1 base and 4 bases, there was a span of 8 bases. The germline CDR1 and CDR2 sequences are GTSNPN and SVGIG (reference sequence). CDR3 residues: CAWSGTLYNEQFF. CDR3 bases: TGTGCCTGGAGTGGGACTCTGTACAATGAGCAGTTCTTC.